The sequence of this T cell receptor (beta chain) was determined in a study of blood T cell repertoires in COVID-19. Study-wide context: Both acute and convalescent COVID-19 samples were obtained from the United States, Italy and Spain. Sources were T cells, B-cell-depleted T cells, or PBMCs; the material itself was cDNA or gDNA.

Study processing details: Scientists estimated how many nucleated cells there were by amplifying reference gene primers. The assay was immunoSEQ multiplex PCR, and TCRdb's table has in-frame clones only and misses some. The V and J calls and clone size come from that table; D and trimming were worked out from the DNA. The data show under 250,000 clones, around 84% seen once. Germline V gene data show CDR1 as KGHSH and CDR2 as LQKENI. V was clipped by 4 bases and J by 6 bases; unmatched bases: 3. CDR3 length equals 15 residues. The rearrangement joins TRBV18 to TRBJ2-1, with 13 bases fitting TRBD2. Input material: peripheral blood. This TCR derives from a man aged 50 or older with active or convalescent COVID-19. CDR3 coding DNA: TGTGCCAGCTCACAGGGACTAGCGGGAAGCAATGAGCAGTTCTTC. This translates into CASSQGLAGSNEQFF. Using reference TRBV18 and TRBJ2-1 for the parts outside the CDR3, the full variable domain is NAGVMQNPRHLVRRRGQEARLRCSPMKGHSHVYWYRQLPEEGLKFMVYLQKENIIDESGMPKERFSAEFPKEGPSILRIQQVVRGDSAAYFCASSQGLAGSNEQFFGPGTRLTVL.